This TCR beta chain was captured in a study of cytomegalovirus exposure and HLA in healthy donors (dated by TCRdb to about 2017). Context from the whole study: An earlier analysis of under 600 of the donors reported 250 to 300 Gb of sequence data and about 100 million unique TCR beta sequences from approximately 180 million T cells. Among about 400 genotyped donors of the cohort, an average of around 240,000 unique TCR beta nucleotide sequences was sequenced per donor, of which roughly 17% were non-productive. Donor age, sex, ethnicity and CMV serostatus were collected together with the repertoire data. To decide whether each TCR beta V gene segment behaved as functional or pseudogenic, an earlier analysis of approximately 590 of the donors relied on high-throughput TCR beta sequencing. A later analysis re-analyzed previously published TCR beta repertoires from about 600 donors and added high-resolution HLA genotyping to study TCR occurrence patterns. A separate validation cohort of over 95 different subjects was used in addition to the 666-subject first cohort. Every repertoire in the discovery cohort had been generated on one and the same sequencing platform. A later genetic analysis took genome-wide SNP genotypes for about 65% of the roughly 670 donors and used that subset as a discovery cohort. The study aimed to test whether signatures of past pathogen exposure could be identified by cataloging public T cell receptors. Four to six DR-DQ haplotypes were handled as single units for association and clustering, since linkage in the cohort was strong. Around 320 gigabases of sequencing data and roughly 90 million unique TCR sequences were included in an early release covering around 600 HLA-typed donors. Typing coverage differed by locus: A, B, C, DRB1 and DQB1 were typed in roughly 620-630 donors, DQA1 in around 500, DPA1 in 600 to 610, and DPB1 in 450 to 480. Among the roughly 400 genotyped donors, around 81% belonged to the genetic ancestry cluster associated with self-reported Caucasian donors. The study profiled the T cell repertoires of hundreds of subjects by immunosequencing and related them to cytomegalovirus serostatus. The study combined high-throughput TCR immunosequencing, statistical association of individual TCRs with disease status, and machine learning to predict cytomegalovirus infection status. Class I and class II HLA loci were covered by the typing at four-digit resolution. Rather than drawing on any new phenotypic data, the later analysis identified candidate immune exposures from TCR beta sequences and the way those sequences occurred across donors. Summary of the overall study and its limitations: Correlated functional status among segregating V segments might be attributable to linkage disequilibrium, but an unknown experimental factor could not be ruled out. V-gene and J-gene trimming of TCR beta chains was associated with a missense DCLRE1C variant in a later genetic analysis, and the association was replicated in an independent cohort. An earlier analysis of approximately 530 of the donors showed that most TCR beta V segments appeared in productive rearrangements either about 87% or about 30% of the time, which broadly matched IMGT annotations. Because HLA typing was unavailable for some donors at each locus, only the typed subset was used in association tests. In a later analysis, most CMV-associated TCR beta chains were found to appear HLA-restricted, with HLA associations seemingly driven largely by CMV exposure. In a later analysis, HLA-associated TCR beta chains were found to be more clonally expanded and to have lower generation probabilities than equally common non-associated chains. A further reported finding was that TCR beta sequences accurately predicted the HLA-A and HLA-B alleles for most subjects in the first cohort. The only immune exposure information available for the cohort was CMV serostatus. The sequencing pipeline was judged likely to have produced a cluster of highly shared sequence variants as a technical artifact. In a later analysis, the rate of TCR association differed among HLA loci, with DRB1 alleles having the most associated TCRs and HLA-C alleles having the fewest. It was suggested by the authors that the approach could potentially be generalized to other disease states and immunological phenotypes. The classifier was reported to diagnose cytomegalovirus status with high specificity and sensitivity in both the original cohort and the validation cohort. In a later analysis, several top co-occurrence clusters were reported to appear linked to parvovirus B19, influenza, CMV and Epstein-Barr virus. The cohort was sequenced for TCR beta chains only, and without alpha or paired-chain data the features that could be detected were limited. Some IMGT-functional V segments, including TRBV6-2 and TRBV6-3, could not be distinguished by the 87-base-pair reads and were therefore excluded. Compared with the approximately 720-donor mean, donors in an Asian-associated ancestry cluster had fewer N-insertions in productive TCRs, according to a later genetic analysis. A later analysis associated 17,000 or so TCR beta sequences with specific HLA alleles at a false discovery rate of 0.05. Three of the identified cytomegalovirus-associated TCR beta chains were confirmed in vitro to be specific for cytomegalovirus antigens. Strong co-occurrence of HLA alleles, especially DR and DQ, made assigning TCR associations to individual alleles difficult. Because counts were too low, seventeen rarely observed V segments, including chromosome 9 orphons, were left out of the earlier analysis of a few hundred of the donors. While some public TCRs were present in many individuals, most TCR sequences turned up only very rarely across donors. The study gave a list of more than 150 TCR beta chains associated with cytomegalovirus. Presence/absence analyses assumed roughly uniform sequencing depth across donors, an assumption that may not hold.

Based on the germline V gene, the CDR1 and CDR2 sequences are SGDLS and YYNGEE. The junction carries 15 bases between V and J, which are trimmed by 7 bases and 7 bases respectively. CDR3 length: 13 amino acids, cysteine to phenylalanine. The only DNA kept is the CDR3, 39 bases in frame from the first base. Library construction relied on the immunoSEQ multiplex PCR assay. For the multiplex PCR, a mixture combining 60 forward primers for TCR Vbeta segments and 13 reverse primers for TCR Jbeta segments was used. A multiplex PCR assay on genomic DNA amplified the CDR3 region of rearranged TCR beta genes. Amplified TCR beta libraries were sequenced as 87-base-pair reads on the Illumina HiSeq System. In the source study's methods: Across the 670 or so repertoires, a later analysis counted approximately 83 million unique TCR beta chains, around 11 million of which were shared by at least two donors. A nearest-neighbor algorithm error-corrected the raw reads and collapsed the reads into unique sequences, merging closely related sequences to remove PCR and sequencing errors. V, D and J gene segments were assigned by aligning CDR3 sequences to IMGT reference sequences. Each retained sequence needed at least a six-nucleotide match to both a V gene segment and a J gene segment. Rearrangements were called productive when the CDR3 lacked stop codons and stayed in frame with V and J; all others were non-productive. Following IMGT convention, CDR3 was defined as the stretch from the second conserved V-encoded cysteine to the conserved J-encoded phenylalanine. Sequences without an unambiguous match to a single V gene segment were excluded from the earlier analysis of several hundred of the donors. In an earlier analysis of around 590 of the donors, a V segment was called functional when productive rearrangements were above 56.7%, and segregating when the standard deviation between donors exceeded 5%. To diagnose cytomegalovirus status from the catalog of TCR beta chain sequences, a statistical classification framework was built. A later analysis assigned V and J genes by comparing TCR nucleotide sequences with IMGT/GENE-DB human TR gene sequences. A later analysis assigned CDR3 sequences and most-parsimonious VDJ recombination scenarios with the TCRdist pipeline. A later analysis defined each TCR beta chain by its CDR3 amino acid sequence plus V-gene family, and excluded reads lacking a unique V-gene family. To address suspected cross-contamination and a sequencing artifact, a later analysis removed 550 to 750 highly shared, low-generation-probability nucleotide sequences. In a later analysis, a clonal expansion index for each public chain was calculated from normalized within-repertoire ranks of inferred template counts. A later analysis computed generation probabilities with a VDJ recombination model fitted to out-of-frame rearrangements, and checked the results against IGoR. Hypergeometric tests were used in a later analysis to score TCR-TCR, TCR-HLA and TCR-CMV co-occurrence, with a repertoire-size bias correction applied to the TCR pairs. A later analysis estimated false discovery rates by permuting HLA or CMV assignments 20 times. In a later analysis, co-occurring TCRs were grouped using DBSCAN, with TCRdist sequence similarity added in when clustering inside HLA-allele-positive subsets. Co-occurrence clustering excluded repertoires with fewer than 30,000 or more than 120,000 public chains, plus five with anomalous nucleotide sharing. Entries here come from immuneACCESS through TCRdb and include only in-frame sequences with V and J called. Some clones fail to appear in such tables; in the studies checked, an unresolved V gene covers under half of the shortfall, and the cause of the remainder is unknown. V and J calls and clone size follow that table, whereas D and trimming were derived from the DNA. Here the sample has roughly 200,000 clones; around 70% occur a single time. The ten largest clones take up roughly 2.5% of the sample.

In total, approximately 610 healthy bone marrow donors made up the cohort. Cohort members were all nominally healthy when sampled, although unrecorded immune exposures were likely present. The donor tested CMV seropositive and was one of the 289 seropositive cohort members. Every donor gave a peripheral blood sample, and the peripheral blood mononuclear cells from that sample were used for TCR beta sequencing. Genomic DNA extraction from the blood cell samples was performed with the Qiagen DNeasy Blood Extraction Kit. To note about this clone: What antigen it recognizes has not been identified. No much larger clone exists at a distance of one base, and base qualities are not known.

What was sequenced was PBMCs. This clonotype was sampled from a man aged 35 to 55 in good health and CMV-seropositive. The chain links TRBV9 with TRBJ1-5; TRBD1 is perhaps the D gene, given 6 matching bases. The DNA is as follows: TGTGCCAGCGGGAGGGGGTCGGGGCAGCCCCAGCATTTT. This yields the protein CASGRGSGQPQHF.